This TCR beta chain was identified during a study of identical twins. TCRdb reprocessed the 5' RACE reads via MiXCR and lists one record per CDR3 protein. Of about 920,000 distinct CDR3 sequences in the sample, about 12% were seen once. This CDR3 has 17 residues. V lost 5 bases, J lost 1 base, and 14 bases stayed unmatched. Per germline, CDR1 SQVTM and CDR2 ANQGSEA. This clonotype was seen a handful of times. These data also featured in a second study, about yellow fever vaccine responses in identical twins.

V is TRBV29-1 and J is TRBJ2-1, with 7 bases identical to TRBD2. The sequence derives from a young woman in good health. The sample consisted of PBMCs. The CDR3 loop is CSVHRLARTLSYNEQFF. The CDR3 DNA is TGCAGCGTTCACAGACTAGCCCGAACTCTATCCTACAATGAGCAGTTCTTC.